This TCR beta chain was profiled in a study of blood T cell repertoires in COVID-19. Study as a whole: Acute and convalescent COVID-19 specimens originated in the United States, Italy and Spain. Sample material is recorded as cDNA or gDNA derived from T cells, B-cell-depleted T cells, or PBMCs.

The assay was immunoSEQ multiplex PCR, and TCRdb's table has in-frame clones only and misses some. The sample contains roughly 380,000 clones, 85% of which appear only once. Deletions cut 0 bases from V and 6 bases from J, with 14 bases between. CDR3 length: 15 residues. CDR1 is LNHDA and CDR2 is SQIVND in the germline V gene (reference sequence). Sequencing was done on a sample of peripheral blood. The TCR originated in a young woman with acute or convalescent COVID-19. The rearrangement uses TRBV19 and TRBJ1-2, with TRBD1 as a possible D gene (6 bases). The CDR3 sequence: CASSIETSQGHGYTF. The CDR3 region has the DNA TGTGCCAGTAGTATAGAGACGTCACAGGGTCATGGCTACACCTTC. Complete variable domain (other parts from reference TRBV19 and TRBJ1-2): DGGITQSPKYLFRKEGQNVTLSCEQNLNHDAMYWYRQDPGQGLRLIYYSQIVNDFQKGDIAEGYSVSREKKESFPLTVTSAQKNPTAFYLCASSIETSQGHGYTFGSGTRLTVV.